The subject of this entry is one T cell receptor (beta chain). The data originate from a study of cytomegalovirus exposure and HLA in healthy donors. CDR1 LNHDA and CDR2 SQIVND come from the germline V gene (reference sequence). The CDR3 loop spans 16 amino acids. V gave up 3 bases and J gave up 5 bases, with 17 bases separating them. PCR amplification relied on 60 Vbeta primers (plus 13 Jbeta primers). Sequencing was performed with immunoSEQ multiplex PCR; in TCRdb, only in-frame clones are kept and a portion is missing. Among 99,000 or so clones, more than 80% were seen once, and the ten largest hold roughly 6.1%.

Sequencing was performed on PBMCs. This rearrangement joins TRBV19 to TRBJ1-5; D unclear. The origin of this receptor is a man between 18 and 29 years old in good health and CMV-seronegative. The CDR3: CASSILSVWEDQPQHF. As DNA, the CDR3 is TGTGCCAGTAGTATTCTCTCCGTCTGGGAGGATCAGCCCCAGCATTTT.